The TCR beta chain described here comes from a study of read filtering for tumor transcriptome and immune sequencing. Trimming stripped 3 bases from V and 5 bases from J, with 10 bases between. The CDR3 runs to 12 residues. The germline gives CDR1 SQVTM, CDR2 ANQGSEA. The library was built from approximately 400 ng RNA with molecular barcoded adaptors for alpha/delta and beta/gamma chains. TCRdb re-called the reads with MiXCR, one entry per CDR3 protein. The repertoire holds roughly 130,000 distinct CDR3 sequences, with 10% to 15% as singletons. This clonotype was counted many times. This clonotype was sampled from a donor at least 40 years old with multiple myeloma. The chain uses TRBV29-1 and TRBJ1-1; D is undetermined. Sequencing was carried out using a population of CD138-negative cells sorted from bone marrow. CDR3 residues: CSVDSSRTEAFF. CDR3 in DNA: TGCAGCGTTGATTCCTCGAGGACTGAAGCTTTCTTT.